The T cell receptor beta chain under discussion was sequenced for a study of blood T cells in healthy people across ages. Study conclusions and caveats: Possibly confounding the expanded clonotype changes was the fact that donor CMV status was unknown.

The germline V gene encodes CDR1 DFQATT and CDR2 SNEGSKA (reference sequence). The CDR3 has 14 amino acids. Using a J-beta primer mix together with a sample-barcoded 5' primer, a second PCR was run for roughly 6 to 12 cycles. TCRdb re-called the 5' RACE reads with MiXCR, one entry per CDR3 protein. The sample records some 290,000 distinct CDR3 sequences, roughly 27% being singletons. This clonotype came up a few times. Its antigen is not known. The V call is TRBV20-1, the J call TRBJ2-5; D assignment may be TRBD1 or TRBD2 (7 bases each). The tail of the sequence fits TRBJ2-7 better, so the J call may be wrong. This receptor was taken from a woman between 70 and 85 years old in good health. The sample comprised blood. The chain's CDR3 is CSAREGAGVREQYF. The CDR3 DNA is TGCAGTGCTCGCGAGGGGGCGGGAGTTCGCGAGCAGTACTTC.